Included here is one T cell receptor beta chain sequence, with context. Its antigen is currently unknown. This sample is drawn from a study of T cell responses to AZD1222 COVID-19 vaccine. Study-wide points: The breadth and depth of Spike-specific TCRs increased once two AZD1222 doses had been given.

The CDR3 sequence is 15 residues long. CDR1 LGHDT and CDR2 YNNKEL come from the germline V gene (reference sequence). The ends were cut back, 3 bases at V and 1 base at J, with 12 bases in the middle. Profiled with immunoSEQ multiplex PCR; TCRdb holds only in-frame clones, not every one. The sample contains 40,000 to 60,000 clones, 86% of which appear only once. This receptor was taken from an adult who received the AZD1222 COVID-19 vaccine. The sequencing here drew on peripheral blood, taken 28 days after the second AZD1222 dose. The V and J genes are TRBV3-1 (or the pseudogene TRBV3-2) and TRBJ2-5; D remains ambiguous. CDR3 in amino acids: CASSQETTRQETQYF. The CDR3 DNA is TGTGCCAGCAGCCAGGAGACAACGCGCCAAGAGACCCAGTACTTC.